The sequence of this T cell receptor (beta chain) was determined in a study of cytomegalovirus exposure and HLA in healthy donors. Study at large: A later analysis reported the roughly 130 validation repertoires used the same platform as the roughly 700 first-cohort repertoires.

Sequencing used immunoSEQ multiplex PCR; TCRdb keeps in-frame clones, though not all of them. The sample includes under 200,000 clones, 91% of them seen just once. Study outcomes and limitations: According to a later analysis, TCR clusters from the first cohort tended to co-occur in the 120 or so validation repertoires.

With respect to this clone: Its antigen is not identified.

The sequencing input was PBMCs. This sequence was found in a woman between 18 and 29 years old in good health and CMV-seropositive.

CDR3 sequence (DNA): TGTGCCAGCAGCTTTAGGACTAGCGGGAGAGCCGGGGAGCTGTTTTTT. It encodes CASSFRTSGRAGELFF. This chain joins TRBV5-5 and TRBJ2-2, with TRBD2 matching over 13 bases. Germline V gene data show CDR1 as SGHKS and CDR2 as YYEKEE (reference sequence). The CDR3 is made up of 16 amino acids. Trimming cost V 2 bases and J 6 bases; bases outside gene matches: 4.